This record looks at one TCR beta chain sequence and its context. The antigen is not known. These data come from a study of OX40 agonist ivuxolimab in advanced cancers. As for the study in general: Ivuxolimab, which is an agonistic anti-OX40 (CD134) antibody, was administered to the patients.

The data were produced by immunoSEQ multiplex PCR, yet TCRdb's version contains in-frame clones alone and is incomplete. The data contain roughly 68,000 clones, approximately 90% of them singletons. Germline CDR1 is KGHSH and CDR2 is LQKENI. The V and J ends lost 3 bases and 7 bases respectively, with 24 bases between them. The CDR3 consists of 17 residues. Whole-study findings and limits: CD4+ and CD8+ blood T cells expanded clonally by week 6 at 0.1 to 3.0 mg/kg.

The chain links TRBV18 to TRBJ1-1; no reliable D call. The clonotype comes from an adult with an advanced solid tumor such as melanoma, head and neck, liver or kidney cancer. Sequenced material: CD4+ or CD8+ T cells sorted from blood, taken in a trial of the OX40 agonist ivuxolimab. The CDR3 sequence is CASSPSNPSRSEGEAFF. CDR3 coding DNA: TGTGCCAGCTCACCTTCTAATCCATCCAGGAGTGAGGGTGAAGCTTTCTTT.